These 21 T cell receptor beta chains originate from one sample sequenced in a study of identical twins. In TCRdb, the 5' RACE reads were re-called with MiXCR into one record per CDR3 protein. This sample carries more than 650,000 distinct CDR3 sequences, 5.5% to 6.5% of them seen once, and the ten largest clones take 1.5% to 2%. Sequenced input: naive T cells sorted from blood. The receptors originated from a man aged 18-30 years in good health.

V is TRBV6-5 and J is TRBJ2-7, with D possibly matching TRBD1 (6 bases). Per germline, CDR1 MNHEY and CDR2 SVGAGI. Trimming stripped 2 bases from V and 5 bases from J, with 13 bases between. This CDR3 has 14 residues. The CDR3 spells CASSYGQGQNEQYF. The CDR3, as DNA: TGTGCCAGCAGTTACGGGCAGGGGCAAAACGAGCAGTACTTC.

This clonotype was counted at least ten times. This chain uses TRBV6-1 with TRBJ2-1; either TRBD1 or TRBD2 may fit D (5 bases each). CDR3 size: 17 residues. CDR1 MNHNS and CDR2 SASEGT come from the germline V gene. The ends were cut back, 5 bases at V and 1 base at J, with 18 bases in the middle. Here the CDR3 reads CASSRGVGGVSYNEQFF. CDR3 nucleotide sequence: TGTGCCAGCAGTCGAGGGGTCGGTGGAGTTTCCTACAATGAGCAGTTCTTC.

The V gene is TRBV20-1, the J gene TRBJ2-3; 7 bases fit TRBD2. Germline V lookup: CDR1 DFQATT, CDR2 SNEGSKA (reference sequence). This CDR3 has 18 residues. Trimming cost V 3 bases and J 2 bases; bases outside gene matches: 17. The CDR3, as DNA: TGCAGTGCTAGTTGGCTAATGGCGGGGGACTTCCTCACAGATACGCAGTATTTT. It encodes CSASWLMAGDFLTDTQYF.

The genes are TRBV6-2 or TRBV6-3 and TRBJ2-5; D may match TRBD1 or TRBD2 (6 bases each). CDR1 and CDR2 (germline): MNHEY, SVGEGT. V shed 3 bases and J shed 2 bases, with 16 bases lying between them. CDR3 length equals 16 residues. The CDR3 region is CASSYLGGGEQETQYF. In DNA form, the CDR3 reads TGTGCCAGCAGTTATCTTGGAGGGGGTGAACAAGAGACCCAGTACTTC.

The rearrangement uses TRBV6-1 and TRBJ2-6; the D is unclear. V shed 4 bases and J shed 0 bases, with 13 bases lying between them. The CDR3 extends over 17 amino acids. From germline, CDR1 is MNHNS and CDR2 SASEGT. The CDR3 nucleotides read TGTGCCAGCAGTGCCCTCCCGGGCGTCTCTGGGGCCAACGTCCTGACTTTC. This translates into CASSALPGVSGANVLTF.

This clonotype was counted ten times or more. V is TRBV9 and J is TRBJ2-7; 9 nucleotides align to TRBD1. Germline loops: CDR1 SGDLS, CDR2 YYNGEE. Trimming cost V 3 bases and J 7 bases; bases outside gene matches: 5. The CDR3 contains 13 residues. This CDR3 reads CASSEGQGTEQYF. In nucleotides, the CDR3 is TGTGCCAGCAGCGAAGGACAGGGGACGGAGCAGTACTTC.

CDR3 nucleotides: TGCAGCGTTGCTGGGCGGTTGGGCACTGAAGCTTTCTTT. This sequence encodes CSVAGRLGTEAFF. The genes are TRBV29-1 and TRBJ1-1, with unresolved D. This CDR3 contains 13 residues. Germline CDR1 and CDR2: SQVTM and ANQGSEA. Between the trimmed V and J ends, which lost 4 bases and 4 bases, there was a span of 13 bases.

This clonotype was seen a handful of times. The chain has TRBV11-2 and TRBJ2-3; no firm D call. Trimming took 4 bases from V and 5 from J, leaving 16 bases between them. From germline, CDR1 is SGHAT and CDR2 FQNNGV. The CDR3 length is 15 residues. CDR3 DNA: TGTGCCAGCAGCTCGCCTGAGACCAACGGAGATACGCAGTATTTT. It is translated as CASSSPETNGDTQYF. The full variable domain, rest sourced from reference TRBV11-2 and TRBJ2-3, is EAGVAQSPRYKIIEKRQSVAFWCNPISGHATLYWYQQILGQGPKLLIQFQNNGVVDDSQLPKDRFSAERLKGVDSTLKIQPAKLEDSAVYLCASSSPETNGDTQYFGPGTRLTVL.

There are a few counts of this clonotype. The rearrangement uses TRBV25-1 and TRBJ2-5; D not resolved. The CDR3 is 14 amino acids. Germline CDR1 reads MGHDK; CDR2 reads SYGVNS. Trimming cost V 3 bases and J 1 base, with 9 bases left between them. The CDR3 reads CASSDYLSQETQYF. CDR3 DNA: TGTGCCAGCAGTGATTACTTGAGCCAAGAGACCCAGTACTTC.

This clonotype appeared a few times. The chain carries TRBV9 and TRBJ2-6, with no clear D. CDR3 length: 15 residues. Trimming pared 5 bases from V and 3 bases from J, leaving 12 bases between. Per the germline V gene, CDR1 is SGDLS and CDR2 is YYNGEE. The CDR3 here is CASRAGDFGANVLTF. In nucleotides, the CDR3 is TGTGCCAGCAGGGCTGGGGATTTTGGGGCCAACGTCCTGACTTTC.

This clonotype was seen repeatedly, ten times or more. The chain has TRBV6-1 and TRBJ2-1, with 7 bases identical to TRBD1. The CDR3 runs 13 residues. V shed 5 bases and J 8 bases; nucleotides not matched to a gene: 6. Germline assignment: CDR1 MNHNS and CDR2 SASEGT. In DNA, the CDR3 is TGTGCCAGCAGTCCGACAGGGCTCGATGAGCAGTTCTTC. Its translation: CASSPTGLDEQFF.

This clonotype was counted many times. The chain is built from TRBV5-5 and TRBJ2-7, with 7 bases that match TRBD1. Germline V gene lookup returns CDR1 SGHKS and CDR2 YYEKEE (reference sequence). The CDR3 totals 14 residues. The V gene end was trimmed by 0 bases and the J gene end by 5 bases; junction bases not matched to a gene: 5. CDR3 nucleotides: TGTGCCAGCAGCTTGGGACAGGGTTTGGACGAGCAGTACTTC. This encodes CASSLGQGLDEQYF.

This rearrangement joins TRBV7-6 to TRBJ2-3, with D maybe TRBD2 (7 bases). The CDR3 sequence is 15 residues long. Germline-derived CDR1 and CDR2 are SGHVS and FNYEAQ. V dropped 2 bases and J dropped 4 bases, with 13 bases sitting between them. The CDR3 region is CASSLRGAGPDTQYF. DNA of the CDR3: TGTGCCAGCAGCTTACGGGGGGCGGGGCCAGATACGCAGTATTTT.

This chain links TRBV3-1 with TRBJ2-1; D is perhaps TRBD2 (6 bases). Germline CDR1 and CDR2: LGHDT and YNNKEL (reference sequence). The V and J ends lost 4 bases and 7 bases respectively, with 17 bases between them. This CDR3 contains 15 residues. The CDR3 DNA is TGTGCCAGCAGCCTGGGGGGATCTCGGCAGAATGAGCAGTTCTTC. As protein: CASSLGGSRQNEQFF.

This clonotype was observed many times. In DNA form, the CDR3 reads TGTGCCAGCAGTTCTTCCGGGACAGGCAAACCCTACGAGCAGTACGTC. It codes for CASSSSGTGKPYEQYV. The J gene is TRBJ2-7, the V gene TRBV12-3 or TRBV12-4; TRBD1 matches 8 bases. This CDR3 region has 16 residues. V lost 4 bases to trimming and J lost 2 bases; unmatched junction nucleotides: 10.

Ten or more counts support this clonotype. The CDR3 sequence is CASSLLPSGEQYF. CDR3 DNA sequence: TGTGCCAGCAGCTTGCTCCCCAGCGGCGAGCAGTACTTC. V usage is TRBV5-5 and J usage is TRBJ2-7, with D tentatively TRBD2 (5 bases). Germline V CDR1 and CDR2: SGHKS, YYEKEE (reference sequence). This CDR3 has 13 residues. Trimming took off 1 base at V and 6 bases at J, with 11 bases between the two ends.

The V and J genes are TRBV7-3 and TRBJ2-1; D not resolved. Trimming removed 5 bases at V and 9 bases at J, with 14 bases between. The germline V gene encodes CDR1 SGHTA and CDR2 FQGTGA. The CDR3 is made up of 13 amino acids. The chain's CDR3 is CASSPVVGLEQFF. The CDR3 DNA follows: TGTGCCAGCAGCCCCGTGGTAGGGCTTGAGCAGTTCTTC.

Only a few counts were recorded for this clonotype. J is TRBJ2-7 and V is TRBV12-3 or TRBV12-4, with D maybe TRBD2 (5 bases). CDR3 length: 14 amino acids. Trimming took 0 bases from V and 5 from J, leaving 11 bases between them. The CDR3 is CASSLAGVVHEQYV. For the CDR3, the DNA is TGTGCCAGCAGTTTAGCGGGAGTCGTCCACGAGCAGTACGTC.

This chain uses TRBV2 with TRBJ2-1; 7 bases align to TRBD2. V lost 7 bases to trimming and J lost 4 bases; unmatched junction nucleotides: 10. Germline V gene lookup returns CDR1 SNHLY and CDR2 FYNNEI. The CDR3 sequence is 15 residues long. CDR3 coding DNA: TGTGCCAGCACCCCGGGGAGGGGAGGTTACAATGAGCAGTTCTTC. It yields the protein CASTPGRGGYNEQFF.

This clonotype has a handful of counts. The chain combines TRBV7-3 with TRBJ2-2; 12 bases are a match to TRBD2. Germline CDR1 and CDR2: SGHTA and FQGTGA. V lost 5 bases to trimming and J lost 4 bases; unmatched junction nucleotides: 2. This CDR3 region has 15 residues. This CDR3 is CASSATSGGTGELFF. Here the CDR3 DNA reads TGTGCCAGCAGCGCGACTAGCGGGGGCACCGGGGAGCTGTTTTTT. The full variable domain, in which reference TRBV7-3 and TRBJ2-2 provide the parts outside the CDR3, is GAGVSQTPSNKVTEKGKYVELRCDPISGHTALYWYRQSLGQGPEFLIYFQGTGAADDSGLPNDRFFAVRPEGSVSTLKIQRTERGDSAVYLCASSATSGGTGELFFGEGSRLTVL.

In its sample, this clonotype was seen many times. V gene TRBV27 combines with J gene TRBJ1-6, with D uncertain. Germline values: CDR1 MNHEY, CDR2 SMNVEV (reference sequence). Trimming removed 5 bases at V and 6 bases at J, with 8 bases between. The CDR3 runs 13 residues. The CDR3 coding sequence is TGTGCCAGCAGTCCTACGGGTAATTCACCCCTCCACTTT. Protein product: CASSPTGNSPLHF.